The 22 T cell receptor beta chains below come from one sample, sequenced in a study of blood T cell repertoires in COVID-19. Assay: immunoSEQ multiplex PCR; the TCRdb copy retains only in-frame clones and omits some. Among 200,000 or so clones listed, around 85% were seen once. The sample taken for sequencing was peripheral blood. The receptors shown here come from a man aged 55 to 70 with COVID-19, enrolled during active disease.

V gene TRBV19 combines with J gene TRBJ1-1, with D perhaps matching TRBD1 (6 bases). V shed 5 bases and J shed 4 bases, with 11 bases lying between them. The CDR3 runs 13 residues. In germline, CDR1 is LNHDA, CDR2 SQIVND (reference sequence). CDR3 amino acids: CASSPQGSTEAFF. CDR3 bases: TGTGCCAGTAGTCCACAGGGATCCACTGAAGCTTTCTTT.

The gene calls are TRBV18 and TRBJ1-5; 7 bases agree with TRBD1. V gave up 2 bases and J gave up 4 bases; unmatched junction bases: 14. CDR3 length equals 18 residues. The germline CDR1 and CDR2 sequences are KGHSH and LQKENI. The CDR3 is CASSPARLDRAWNQPQHF. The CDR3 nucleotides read TGTGCCAGCTCACCAGCAAGACTAGACAGGGCTTGGAATCAGCCCCAGCATTTT. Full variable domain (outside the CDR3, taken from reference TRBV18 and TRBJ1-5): NAGVMQNPRHLVRRRGQEARLRCSPMKGHSHVYWYRQLPEEGLKFMVYLQKENIIDESGMPKERFSAEFPKEGPSILRIQQVVRGDSAAYFCASSPARLDRAWNQPQHFGDGTRLSIL.

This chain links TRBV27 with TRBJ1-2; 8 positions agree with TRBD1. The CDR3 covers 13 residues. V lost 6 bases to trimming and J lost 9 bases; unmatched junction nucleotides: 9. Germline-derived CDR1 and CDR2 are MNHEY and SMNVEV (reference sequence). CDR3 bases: TGTGCCAGCAGACGGACAGGGTCTGGGAGCTACACCTTC. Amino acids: CASRRTGSGSYTF.

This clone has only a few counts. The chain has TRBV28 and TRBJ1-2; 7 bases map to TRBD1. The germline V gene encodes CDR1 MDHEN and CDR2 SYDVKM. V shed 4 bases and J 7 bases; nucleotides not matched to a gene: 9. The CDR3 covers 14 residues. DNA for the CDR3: TGTGCCAGCAGTTCACAGGGGTCCATGGGTGGCTACACCTTC. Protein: CASSSQGSMGGYTF.

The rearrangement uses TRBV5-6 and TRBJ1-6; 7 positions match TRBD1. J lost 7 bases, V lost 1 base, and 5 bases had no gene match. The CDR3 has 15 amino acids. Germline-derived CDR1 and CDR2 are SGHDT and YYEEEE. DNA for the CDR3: TGTGCCAGCAGCTTGTCACAGGGGCACAATTCACCCCTCCACTTT. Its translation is CASSLSQGHNSPLHF.

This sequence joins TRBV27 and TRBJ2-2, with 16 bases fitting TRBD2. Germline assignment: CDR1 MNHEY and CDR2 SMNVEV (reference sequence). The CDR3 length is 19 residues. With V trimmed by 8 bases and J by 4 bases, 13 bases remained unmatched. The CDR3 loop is CASFSTGLAGGSSTGELFF. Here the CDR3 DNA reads TGTGCCAGCTTTTCCACGGGACTAGCGGGAGGGTCGAGCACCGGGGAGCTGTTTTTT.

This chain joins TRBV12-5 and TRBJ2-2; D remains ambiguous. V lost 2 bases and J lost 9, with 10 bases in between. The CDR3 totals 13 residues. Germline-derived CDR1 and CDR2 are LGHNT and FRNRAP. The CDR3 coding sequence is TGTGCTAGTGGTTTGTCGCACTCGCGGGAGCTGTTTTTT. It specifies CASGLSHSRELFF.

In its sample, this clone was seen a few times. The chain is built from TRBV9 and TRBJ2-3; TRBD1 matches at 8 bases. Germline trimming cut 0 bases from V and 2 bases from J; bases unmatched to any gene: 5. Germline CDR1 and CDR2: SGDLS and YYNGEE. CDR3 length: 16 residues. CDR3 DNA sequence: TGTGCCAGCAGCGTAGATCAGGGGGCGCACACAGATACGCAGTATTTT. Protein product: CASSVDQGAHTDTQYF.

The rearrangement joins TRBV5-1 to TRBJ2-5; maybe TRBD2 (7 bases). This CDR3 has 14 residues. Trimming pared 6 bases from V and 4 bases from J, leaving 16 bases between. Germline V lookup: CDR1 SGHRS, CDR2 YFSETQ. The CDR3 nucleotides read TGCGCCAGCAAAAATTTGAGGGGGGGAGAGACCCAGTACTTC. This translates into CASKNLRGGETQYF.

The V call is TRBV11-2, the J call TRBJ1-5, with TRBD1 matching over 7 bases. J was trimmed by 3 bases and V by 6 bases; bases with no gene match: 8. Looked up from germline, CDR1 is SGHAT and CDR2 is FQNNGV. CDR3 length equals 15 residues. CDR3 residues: CASSRGGQFNQPQHF. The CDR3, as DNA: TGTGCCAGCAGTCGGGGGGGACAGTTCAATCAGCCCCAGCATTTT.

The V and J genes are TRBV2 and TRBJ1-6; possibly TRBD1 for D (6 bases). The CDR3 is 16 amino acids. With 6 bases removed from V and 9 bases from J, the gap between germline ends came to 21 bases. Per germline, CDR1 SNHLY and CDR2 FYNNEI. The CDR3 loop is CASRGHQGSKGSPLHF. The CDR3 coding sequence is TGTGCCAGCAGAGGACACCAGGGGTCTAAAGGTTCACCCCTCCACTTT.

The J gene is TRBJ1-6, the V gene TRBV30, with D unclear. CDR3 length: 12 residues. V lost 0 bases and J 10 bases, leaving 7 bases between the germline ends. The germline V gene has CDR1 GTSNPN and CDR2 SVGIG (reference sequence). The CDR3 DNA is TGTGCCTGGAGTGTATTGAGGTCACCCCTCCACTTT. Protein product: CAWSVLRSPLHF.

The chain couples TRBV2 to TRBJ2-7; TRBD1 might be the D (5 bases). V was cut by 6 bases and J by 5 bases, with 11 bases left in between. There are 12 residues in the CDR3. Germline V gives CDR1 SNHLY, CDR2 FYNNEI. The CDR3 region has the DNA TGTGCCAGCAGCCTACAGGAAAACGAGCAGTACTTC. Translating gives CASSLQENEQYF.

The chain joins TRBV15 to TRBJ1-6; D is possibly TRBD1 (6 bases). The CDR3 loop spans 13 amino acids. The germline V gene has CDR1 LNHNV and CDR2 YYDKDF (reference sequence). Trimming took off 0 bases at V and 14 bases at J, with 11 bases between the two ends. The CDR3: CATSREPQGTLHF. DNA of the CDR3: TGTGCCACCAGCAGAGAGCCCCAGGGGACCCTCCACTTT.

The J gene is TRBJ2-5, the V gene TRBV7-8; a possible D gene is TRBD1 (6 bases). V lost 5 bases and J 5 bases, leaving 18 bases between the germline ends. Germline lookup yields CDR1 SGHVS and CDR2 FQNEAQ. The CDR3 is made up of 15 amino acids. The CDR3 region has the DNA TGTGCCAGCAGCCCGGGCCAGACAGGCGCGGAGACCCAGTACTTC. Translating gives CASSPGQTGAETQYF.

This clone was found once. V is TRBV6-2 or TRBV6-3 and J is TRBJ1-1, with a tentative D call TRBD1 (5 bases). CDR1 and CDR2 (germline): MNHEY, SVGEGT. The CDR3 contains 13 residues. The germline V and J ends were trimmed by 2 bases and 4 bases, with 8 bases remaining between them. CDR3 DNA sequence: TGTGCCAGCAGTTACAAGGGGTCCACTGAAGCTTTCTTT. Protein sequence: CASSYKGSTEAFF.

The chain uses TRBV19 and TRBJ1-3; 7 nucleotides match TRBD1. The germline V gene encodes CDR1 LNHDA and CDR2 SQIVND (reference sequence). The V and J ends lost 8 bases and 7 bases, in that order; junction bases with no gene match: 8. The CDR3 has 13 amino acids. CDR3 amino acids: CASEDREVNTIYF. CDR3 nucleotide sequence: TGTGCCAGTGAAGACAGGGAGGTTAACACCATATATTTT.

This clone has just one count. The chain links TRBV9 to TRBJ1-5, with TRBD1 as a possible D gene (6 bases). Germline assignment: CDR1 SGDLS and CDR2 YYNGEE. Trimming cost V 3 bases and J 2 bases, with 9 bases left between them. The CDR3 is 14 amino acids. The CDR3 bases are TGTGCCAGCAGCGAGGGGGTTGGCAATCAGCCCCAGCATTTT. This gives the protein CASSEGVGNQPQHF.

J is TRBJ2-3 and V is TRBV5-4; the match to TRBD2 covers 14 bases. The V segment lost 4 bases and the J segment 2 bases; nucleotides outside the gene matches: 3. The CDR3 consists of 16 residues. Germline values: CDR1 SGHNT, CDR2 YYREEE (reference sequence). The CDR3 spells CASSGGLAGVTDTQYF. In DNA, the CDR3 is TGTGCCAGCAGCGGGGGACTAGCGGGAGTCACAGATACGCAGTATTTT.

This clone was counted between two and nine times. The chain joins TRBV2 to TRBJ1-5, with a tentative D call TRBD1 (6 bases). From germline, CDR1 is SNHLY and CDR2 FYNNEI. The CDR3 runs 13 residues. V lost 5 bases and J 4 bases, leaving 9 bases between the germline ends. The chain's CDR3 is CASSLQGNQPQHF. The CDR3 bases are TGTGCCAGCAGTTTACAGGGAAATCAGCCCCAGCATTTT.

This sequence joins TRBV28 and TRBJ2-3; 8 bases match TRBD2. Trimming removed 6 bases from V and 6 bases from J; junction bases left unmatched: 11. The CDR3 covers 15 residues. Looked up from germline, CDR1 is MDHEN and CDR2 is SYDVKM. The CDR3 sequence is CASSFLAGPPDTQYF. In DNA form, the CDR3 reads TGTGCCAGCAGCTTTCTAGCGGGCCCTCCCGATACGCAGTATTTT. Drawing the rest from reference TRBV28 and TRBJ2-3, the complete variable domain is DVKVTQSSRYLVKRTGEKVFLECVQDMDHENMFWYRQDPGLGLRLIYFSYDVKMKEKGDIPEGYSVSREKKERFSLILESASTNQTSMYLCASSFLAGPPDTQYFGPGTRLTVL.

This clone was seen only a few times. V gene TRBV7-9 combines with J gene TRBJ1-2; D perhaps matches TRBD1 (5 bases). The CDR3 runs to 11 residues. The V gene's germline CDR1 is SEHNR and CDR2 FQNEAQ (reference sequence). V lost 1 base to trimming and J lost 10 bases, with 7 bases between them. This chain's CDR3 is CASSLDRYYTF. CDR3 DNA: TGTGCCAGCAGCTTAGACAGGTACTACACCTTC.